The TCR beta chain described here comes from a study of vaccination effects on CD4 cells after COVID-19. TCRdb's copy holds only in-frame clones and misses some; the assay was immunoSEQ multiplex PCR. The table records under 50,000 clones, about 78% of them present only once. Cells that had been cultured for roughly eleven days were the source of isolated CD4+ T cells. Germline V gives CDR1 SGHAT, CDR2 FQDESV (reference sequence). V shed 5 bases and J shed 3 bases, with 16 bases lying between them. This CDR3 has 16 amino acids. Comments on this clone: The antigen is not known.

The receptor's source is a human donor who had a prior SARS-CoV-2 infection. The sequences come from CD4+ T cells from PBMCs cultured without peptide, collected before COVID-19 vaccination. This rearrangement joins TRBV11-1 to TRBJ1-4; TRBD1 is a possible D gene (5 bases). CDR3 sequence (DNA): TGTGCCAGCAGCGCTCGGACACGTCAGGCTAATGAAAAACTGTTTTTT. Translation: CASSARTRQANEKLFF.